Below, one T cell receptor (beta chain) is given with its context. Its target antigen remains unknown. No base quality values were provided; no much bigger clone lies one nucleotide off. The cohort comprised fewer than 700 healthy bone marrow donors. At the time of sampling, all cohort members were nominally healthy, though unrecorded immune exposures were likely present. The donor was CMV seropositive and belonged to the group of 250 to 350 seropositive cohort members. A peripheral blood sample was collected from each donor, and TCR beta sequencing was performed on peripheral blood mononuclear cells. Genomic DNA was extracted from the blood cell samples with the Qiagen DNeasy Blood Extraction Kit. This sample is drawn from a study of cytomegalovirus exposure and HLA in healthy donors (dated by TCRdb to 2015 to 2018). Study-level background: According to an earlier analysis of around 600 of the donors, roughly 180 million T cells yielded roughly 110 million unique TCR beta sequences and approximately 300 Gb of sequence data. An early release covering just under 650 HLA-typed donors comprised around 300 gigabases of sequencing data and around 85 million unique TCR sequences. Of the roughly 400 genotyped donors, 70% to 90% were placed in the genetic ancestry cluster associated with self-reported Caucasian donors. The aim of the study was to test whether cataloging public T cell receptors could identify signatures of past pathogen exposure. Using immunosequencing, the study profiled T cell repertoires from 666 subjects and related those repertoires to cytomegalovirus serostatus. In addition to the first cohort of 666 subjects, a separate validation cohort of some 120 different subjects was used. The study combined high-throughput TCR immunosequencing, statistical association of individual TCRs with disease status, and machine learning to predict cytomegalovirus infection status. A later analysis re-examined previously published TCR beta repertoires from more than 600 donors and added high-resolution HLA genotyping to investigate patterns of TCR occurrence. In the later analysis, no new phenotypic data were used to find candidate immune exposures; instead, reliance was placed on TCR beta sequences and their occurrence across donors. To decide whether each TCR beta V gene segment behaved as functional or pseudogenic, an earlier analysis of approximately 590 of the donors relied on high-throughput TCR beta sequencing. Donor age, sex, ethnicity and CMV serostatus were compiled alongside the repertoire data. Genome-wide SNP genotypes for about three fifths of the roughly 670 donors were used in a later genetic analysis, which treated that subset as a discovery cohort. All discovery cohort repertoires had been generated using a single sequencing platform. HLA typing covered class I and class II loci at four-digit resolution. Typing coverage differed by locus: A, B, C, DRB1 and DQB1 were typed in about 629-640 donors, DQA1 in 522, DPA1 in nearly 610, and DPB1 in around 440. Several DR-DQ haplotypes were handled as single units for association and clustering, since linkage in the cohort was strong. Among roughly 400 genotyped donors of the cohort, an average of about 240,000 unique TCR beta nucleotide sequences were sequenced per donor, roughly 20% of them non-productive.

Library creation used the immunoSEQ multiplex PCR assay. A mixture of 60 forward primers for TCR Vbeta segments and 13 reverse primers for TCR Jbeta segments was used in the multiplex PCR. The CDR3 region of rearranged TCR beta genes was amplified from genomic DNA by a multiplex PCR assay. The Illumina HiSeq System was used to sequence the amplified TCR beta libraries as 87-base-pair reads. Regarding the original processing steps: Across the 670 or so repertoires, a later analysis counted tens of millions of unique TCR beta chains, 9 million to 14 million of which were shared by at least two donors. To remove PCR and sequencing errors, raw reads were error-corrected and collapsed into unique sequences using a nearest-neighbor algorithm that merged closely related sequences. To assign V, D and J gene segments, CDR3 sequences were aligned to IMGT reference sequences. For a sequence to be retained, a match of at least six nucleotides to both a V gene segment and a J gene segment was required. A rearrangement was called productive if the CDR3 had no stop codons and remained in frame with V and J, and every other rearrangement was called non-productive. CDR3 was defined by IMGT convention, running from the second conserved V-encoded cysteine to the conserved J-encoded phenylalanine. The earlier analysis of about 530 of the donors excluded any sequence lacking an unambiguous match to a single V gene segment. In an earlier analysis of 587 of the donors, a V segment was called functional when productive rearrangements were above 56.7%, and segregating when the standard deviation between donors exceeded 5%. To diagnose cytomegalovirus status from the catalog of TCR beta chain sequences, a statistical classification framework was built. A later analysis assigned V and J genes by comparing TCR nucleotide sequences with IMGT/GENE-DB human TR gene sequences. The TCRdist pipeline was used in a later analysis to assign CDR3 sequences and most-parsimonious VDJ recombination scenarios. In a later analysis, each TCR beta chain was defined by its CDR3 amino acid sequence together with its V-gene family, and reads lacking a unique V-gene family were excluded. A later analysis removed nearly 600 highly shared, low-generation-probability nucleotide sequences to deal with suspected cross-contamination and a sequencing artifact. A later analysis calculated a clonal expansion index for each public chain from normalized within-repertoire ranks of inferred template counts. In a later analysis, generation probabilities were computed using a VDJ recombination model fitted to out-of-frame rearrangements, and the results were checked against IGoR. In a later analysis, hypergeometric tests were used to score TCR-TCR, TCR-HLA and TCR-CMV co-occurrence, with a repertoire-size bias correction applied to TCR pairs. In a later analysis, false discovery rates were estimated by permuting HLA or CMV assignments 20 times. In a later analysis, co-occurring TCRs were grouped using DBSCAN, with TCRdist sequence similarity added in when clustering inside HLA-allele-positive subsets. Repertoires with fewer than 30,000 or more than 120,000 public chains were left out of co-occurrence clustering, as were four to six repertoires with anomalous nucleotide sharing. Imported from immuneACCESS, the table was reduced by TCRdb to in-frame sequences with V and J called. These copies leave out some clones; in studies compared against another copy, an unresolved V gene accounts for under half, and the cause of the remainder is not known. D and trimming were read from the DNA, whereas the V and J calls and clone size are those reported in that table. Recorded for this sample are some 120,000 clones; approximately 82% of them occurred a single time. 22% of the sample rests with the top ten.

Here is what the overall study found, with its caveats: Linkage disequilibrium might explain the correlated functional status among segregating V segments, but an unknown experimental factor could not be excluded. A cluster of highly shared sequence variants was judged likely to represent a technical artifact of the sequencing pipeline. A further reported finding was that TCR beta sequences accurately predicted the HLA-A and HLA-B alleles for most subjects in the first cohort. In a later analysis, HLA-associated TCR beta chains were found to be more clonally expanded and to have lower generation probabilities than equally common non-associated chains. Three of the identified cytomegalovirus-associated TCR beta chains were confirmed in vitro to be specific for cytomegalovirus antigens. A later genetic analysis associated a missense DCLRE1C variant with V-gene and J-gene trimming of TCR beta chains, and an independent cohort replicated the association. The earlier analysis of some 560 of the donors excluded 15 to 20 rarely observed V segments, including chromosome 9 orphons, because counts were too low. A later genetic analysis reported fewer N-insertions in productive TCRs among donors in an Asian-associated ancestry cluster than the roughly 700-donor mean. Roughly uniform sequencing depth across donors was assumed in presence/absence analyses, although this assumption may not hold. According to the authors, the approach could potentially be generalized to other disease states and immunological phenotypes. When HLA alleles, especially DR and DQ, strongly co-occurred, attributing TCR associations to individual alleles was difficult. Specific HLA alleles were associated with over 15,000 TCR beta sequences at a false discovery rate of 0.05 in a later analysis. Broadly in line with IMGT annotations, most TCR beta V segments showed up in productive rearrangements about 90% or about 30% of the time in an earlier analysis of several hundred of the donors. A total of roughly 160 TCR beta chains were listed by the study as associated with cytomegalovirus. The only immune exposure information available for the cohort was CMV serostatus. Most CMV-associated TCR beta chains appeared to be HLA-restricted in a later analysis, and the HLA associations seemed to be driven largely by CMV exposure. Several of the top co-occurrence clusters appeared to be linked to parvovirus B19, influenza, CMV and Epstein-Barr virus, according to a later analysis. Because some donors lacked HLA typing at each locus, the association tests relied only on the typed subset. Across donors, most TCR sequences were observed very rarely, whereas some public TCRs were present in many individuals. The classifier was reported to diagnose cytomegalovirus status with high specificity and sensitivity in both the original and validation cohorts. In this cohort, only TCR beta chains were sequenced, and detectable features were limited by the absence of alpha or paired-chain data. In a later analysis, TCR association rates were found to vary across HLA loci, with the most associated TCRs seen for DRB1 alleles and the fewest for HLA-C alleles.

This sequence originates from a man under 40 in good health and CMV-seropositive. Sequenced material: PBMCs.

In nucleotide form, the sequence is TGTGCCAGCTCACCGCTCGCAGAGGACTACGAGCAGTACTTC. It encodes CASSPLAEDYEQYF. The chain couples TRBV18 to TRBJ2-7, with no D gene named confidently. Trimming takes 3 bases from V and 3 bases from J, and the germline ends sit 12 bases apart. From the germline V gene, CDR1 is KGHSH and CDR2 is LQKENI. The CDR3 measures 14 amino acids from cysteine to phenylalanine. Only the CDR3 region is kept as DNA, spanning 42 bases read in frame from base 1.